The entry below gives a single T cell receptor (beta chain) sequence along with its context. This clonotype was picked up many times. This receptor's antigen is unknown. No base quality information exists; no much larger clone differs at one position. This sample is drawn from a study of quantifying T cell responses using KT2 cells (dated by TCRdb to 2017 to 2019). Background on the whole study: RNA was DNase-treated and reverse transcribed with TCR alpha and beta constant-region primers, mostly using SuperScript III. The efficiency of the T4 ligation step under optimum conditions was estimated to be greater than 9.5%. To prevent over-amplification, PCR2 was performed as a SYBR Green qPCR and halted at a predetermined fluorescence threshold.

To test the sensitivity and accuracy of the pipeline, known numbers of KT2, a T cell clone whose TCR had already been sequenced, were spiked into unfractionated PBMC. A range of KT2-to-PBMC ratios was generated by mixing KT2 cells with a fixed number of PBMC. The full study reports these points: KT2 sequences were detected down to the lowest spike-in tested, which was about one KT2 cell per 100,000 PBMC. Detection of KT2 sequences showed saturation at very high KT2 spike-in numbers. Over several orders of magnitude, the number of KT2 alpha and beta sequences rose linearly with the number of KT2 cells put in. No side-by-side comparison between this pipeline and other TCR sequencing techniques was included in the study.

The library was made by UMI-ligation and nested PCR. T4 RNA ligase 1 was used to ligate a single-stranded oligonucleotide containing the Illumina SP2 sequence and a UMI to the 3' end of the cDNA. PCR1 was run for about 4 cycles (98 degrees C for 15 s, 69 degrees C for 30 s, 72 degrees C for 40 s), and an equimolar mix of RC1.1 and RC1.2, covering TRBC1 and TRBC2, was used as the beta primer. From PCR2 onward, TCR alpha and beta chains were processed separately, and sample indices and Illumina adaptors were added. The UMI was composed of 12 random nucleotides, arranged as two hexamers separated by a spacer, and was positioned after an 8-base spacer. Sequencing was done on an Illumina MiSeq using v2 2x251 paired-end chemistry, usually with over 10 samples per run. To boost diversity, each sequencing library was supplemented with PhiX DNA at about 5-8%. From the authors' description of their analysis: Raw reads were converted to FASTQ with bcl2fastq and demultiplexed by dual indices using Demultiplexor. V and J genes were assigned by Decombinator through tag matching, with a single base-pair mismatch being allowed. Using UMIs, Collapsinator corrected both sequencing errors and the frequency errors that come from PCR heterogeneity. CDR3Translator converted Decombinator identifiers to nucleotide sequence, translated to amino acids, and extracted CDR3 using C- and N-terminal motifs. A cluster of KT2 sequences sharing one unique molecular identifier was counted as one distinct KT2 TCR. TCRdb cleaned the public reads at Q25 with fastp, built clones with MiXCR and kept in-frame beta chains. Merged by CDR3 protein, the rows form single entries marked with the most common genes and DNA. V and J calls and clone size were set by TCRdb, not the authors. This sample gives 25,000 to 35,000 distinct CDR3 sequences in total; roughly 7.2% of them show up just once. The ten largest make up about a sixth of the sample.

Germline trimming: 5 bases from V, 3 bases from J; junction bases outside gene matches: 8. CDR1 and CDR2 are drawn from the germline V gene: KGHSH, LQKENI. From the cysteine through the phenylalanine, the CDR3 covers 15 amino acids. Only the CDR3 DNA is retained, 45 bases long and in frame from the first base. The sequenced material came from PBMCs spiked with cells of the T cell clone KT2. The sequence derives from a human donor. Recombination linked TRBV18 to TRBJ2-7, with 9 bases aligning to TRBD1. The DNA sequence reads TGTGCCAGCTCAAAGGGGGGACAGGGCGGCTACGAGCAGTACTTC. Its coded protein is CASSKGGQGGYEQYF. When the CDR3 is completed using the reference TRBV18 and TRBJ2-7 genes on either side, the full variable domain is NAGVMQNPRHLVRRRGQEARLRCSPMKGHSHVYWYRQLPEEGLKFMVYLQKENIIDESGMPKERFSAEFPKEGPSILRIQQVVRGDSAAYFCASSKGGQGGYEQYFGPGTRLTVT.